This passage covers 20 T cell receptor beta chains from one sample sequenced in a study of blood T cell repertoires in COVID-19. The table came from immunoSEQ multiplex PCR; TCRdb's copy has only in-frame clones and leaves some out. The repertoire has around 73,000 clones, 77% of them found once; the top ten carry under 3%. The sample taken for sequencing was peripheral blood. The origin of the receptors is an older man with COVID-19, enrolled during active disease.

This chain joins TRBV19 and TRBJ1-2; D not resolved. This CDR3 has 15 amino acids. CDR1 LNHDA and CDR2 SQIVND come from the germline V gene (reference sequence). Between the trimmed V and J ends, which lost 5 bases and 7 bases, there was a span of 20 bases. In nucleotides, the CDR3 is TGTGCCAGTAGTTCCTCGACACTGCCCTGGTCTGGCTACACCTTC. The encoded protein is CASSSSTLPWSGYTF.

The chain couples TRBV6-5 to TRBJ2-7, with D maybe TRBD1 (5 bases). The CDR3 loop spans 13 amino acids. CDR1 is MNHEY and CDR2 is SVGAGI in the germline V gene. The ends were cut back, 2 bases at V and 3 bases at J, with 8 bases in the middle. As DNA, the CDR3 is TGTGCCAGCAGTTACGGGGCCTTCTACGAGCAGTACTTC. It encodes CASSYGAFYEQYF.

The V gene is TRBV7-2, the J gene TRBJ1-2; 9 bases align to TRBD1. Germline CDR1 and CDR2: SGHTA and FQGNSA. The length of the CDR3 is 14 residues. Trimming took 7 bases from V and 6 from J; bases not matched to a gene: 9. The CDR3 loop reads CASNLGTGMNGYTF. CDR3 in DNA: TGTGCCAGCAACTTGGGGACAGGGATGAATGGCTACACCTTC.

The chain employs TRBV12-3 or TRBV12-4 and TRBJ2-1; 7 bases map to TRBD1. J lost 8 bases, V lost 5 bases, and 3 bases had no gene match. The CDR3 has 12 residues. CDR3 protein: CASSRQGHEQFF. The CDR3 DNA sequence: TGTGCCAGCAGTAGACAGGGACATGAGCAGTTCTTC.

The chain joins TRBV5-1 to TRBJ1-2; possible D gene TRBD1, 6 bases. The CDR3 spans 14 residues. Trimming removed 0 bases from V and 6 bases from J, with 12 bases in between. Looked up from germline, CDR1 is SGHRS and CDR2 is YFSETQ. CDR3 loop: CASSLGGPGDGYTF. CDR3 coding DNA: TGCGCCAGCAGCTTGGGAGGGCCAGGGGATGGCTACACCTTC.

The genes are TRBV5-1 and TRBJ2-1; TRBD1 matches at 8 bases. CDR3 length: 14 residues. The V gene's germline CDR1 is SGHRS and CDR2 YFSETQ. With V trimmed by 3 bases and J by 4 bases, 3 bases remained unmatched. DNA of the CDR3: TGCGCCAGCAGCTCCGGGACAGGATACAATGAGCAGTTCTTC. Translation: CASSSGTGYNEQFF.

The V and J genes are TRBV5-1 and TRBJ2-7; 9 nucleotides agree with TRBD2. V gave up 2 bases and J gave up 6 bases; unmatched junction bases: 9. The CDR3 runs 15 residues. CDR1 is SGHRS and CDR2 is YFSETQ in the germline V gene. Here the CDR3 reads CASSFSGSPSLEQYF. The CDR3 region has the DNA TGCGCCAGCAGCTTTAGCGGGAGCCCGAGCCTCGAGCAGTACTTC.

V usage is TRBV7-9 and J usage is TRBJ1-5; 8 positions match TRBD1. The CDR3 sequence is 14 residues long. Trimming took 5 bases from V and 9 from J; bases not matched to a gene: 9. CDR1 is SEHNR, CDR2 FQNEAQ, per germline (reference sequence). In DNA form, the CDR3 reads TGTGCCAGCAGCGCGGGACAGGCCTTCGGGCCCCAGCATTTT. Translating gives CASSAGQAFGPQHF.

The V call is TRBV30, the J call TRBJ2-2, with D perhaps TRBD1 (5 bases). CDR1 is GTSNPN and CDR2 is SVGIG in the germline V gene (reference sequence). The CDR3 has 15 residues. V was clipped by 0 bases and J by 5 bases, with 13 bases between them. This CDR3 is CAWSVGAGLTGELFF. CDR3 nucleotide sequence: TGTGCCTGGAGTGTTGGGGCCGGGTTGACCGGGGAGCTGTTTTTT.

The CDR3: CASSLSGDQPQHF. The CDR3 nucleotides read TGTGCCAGCAGTTTATCGGGGGATCAGCCCCAGCATTTT. The J gene is TRBJ1-5, the V gene TRBV6-5; D might be TRBD1 (5 bases). CDR3 size: 13 residues. Germline CDR1 MNHEY, CDR2 SVGAGI. V was cut by 4 bases and J by 5 bases, with 9 bases left in between.

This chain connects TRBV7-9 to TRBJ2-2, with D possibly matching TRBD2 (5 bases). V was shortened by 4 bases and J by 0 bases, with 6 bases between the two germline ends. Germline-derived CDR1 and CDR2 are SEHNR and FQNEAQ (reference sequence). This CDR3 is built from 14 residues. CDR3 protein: CASSSGSNTGELFF. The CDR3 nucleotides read TGTGCCAGCAGCTCGGGATCGAACACCGGGGAGCTGTTTTTT.

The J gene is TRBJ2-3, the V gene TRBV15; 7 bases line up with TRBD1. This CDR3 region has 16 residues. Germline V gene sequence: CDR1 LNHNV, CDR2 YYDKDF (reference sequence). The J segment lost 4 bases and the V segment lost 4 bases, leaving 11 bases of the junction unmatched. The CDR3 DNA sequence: TGTGCCACCAGCACCAACAGGGGCTGGGGACCAGATACGCAGTATTTT. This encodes CATSTNRGWGPDTQYF.

The CDR3 DNA reads as TGTGCCAGCAGCCGTACAGGGGGCGTTTATGAAAAACTGTTTTTT. This translates into CASSRTGGVYEKLFF. The rearrangement joins TRBV3-1 (or the pseudogene TRBV3-2) to TRBJ1-4; 9 nucleotides match TRBD1. The J segment lost 6 bases and the V segment lost 4 bases, leaving 6 bases of the junction unmatched. The CDR3 has 15 amino acids. Germline assignment: CDR1 LGHDT and CDR2 YNNKEL (reference sequence).

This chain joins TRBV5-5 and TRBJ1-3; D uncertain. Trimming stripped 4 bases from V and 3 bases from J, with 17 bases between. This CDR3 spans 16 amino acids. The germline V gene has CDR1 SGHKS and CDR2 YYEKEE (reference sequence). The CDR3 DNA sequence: TGTGCCAGCAGCCTGGCTTTGGGCAACGTTGGAAACACCATATATTTT. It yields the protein CASSLALGNVGNTIYF.

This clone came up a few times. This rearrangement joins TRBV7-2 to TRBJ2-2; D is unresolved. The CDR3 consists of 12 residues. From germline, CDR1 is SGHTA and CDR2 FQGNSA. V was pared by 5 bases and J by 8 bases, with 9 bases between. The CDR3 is CASSRRSGELFF. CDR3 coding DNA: TGTGCCAGCAGCCGCAGATCTGGGGAGCTGTTTTTT.

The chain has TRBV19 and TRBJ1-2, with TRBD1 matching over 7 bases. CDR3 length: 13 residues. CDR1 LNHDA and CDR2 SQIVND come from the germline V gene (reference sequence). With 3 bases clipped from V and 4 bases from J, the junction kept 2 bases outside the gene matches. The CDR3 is CASSIGQVYGYTF. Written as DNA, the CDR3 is TGTGCCAGTAGTATCGGACAGGTCTATGGCTACACCTTC.

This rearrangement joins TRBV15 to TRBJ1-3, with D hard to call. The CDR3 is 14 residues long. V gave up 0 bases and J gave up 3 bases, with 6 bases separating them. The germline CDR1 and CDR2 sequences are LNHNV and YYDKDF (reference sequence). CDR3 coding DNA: TGTGCCACCAGCAGAGACAGGATTGGAAACACCATATATTTT. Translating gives CATSRDRIGNTIYF. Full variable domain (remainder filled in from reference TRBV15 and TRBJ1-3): DAMVIQNPRYQVTQFGKPVTLSCSQTLNHNVMYWYQQKSSQAPKLLFHYYDKDFNNEADTPDNFQSRRPNTSFCFLDIRSPGLGDTAMYLCATSRDRIGNTIYFGEGSWLTVV.

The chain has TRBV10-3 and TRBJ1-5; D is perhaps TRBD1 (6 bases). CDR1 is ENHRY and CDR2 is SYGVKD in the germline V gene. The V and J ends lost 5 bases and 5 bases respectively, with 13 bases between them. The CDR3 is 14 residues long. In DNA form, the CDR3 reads TGTGCCATCAGTCAGGGGTCCTTGGATCAGCCCCAGCATTTT. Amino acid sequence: CAISQGSLDQPQHF.

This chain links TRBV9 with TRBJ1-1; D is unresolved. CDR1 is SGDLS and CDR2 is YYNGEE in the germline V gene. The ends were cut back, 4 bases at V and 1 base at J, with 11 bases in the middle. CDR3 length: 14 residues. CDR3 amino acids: CASSLMTGNTEAFF. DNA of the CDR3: TGTGCCAGCAGCCTGATGACGGGGAACACTGAAGCTTTCTTT.

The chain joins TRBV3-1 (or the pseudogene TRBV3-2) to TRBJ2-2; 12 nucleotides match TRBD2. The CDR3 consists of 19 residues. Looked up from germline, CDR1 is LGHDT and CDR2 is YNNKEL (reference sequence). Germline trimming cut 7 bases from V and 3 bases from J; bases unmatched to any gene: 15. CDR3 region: CASTNFPASGRGDTGELFF. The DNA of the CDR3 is TGTGCCAGCACCAATTTCCCCGCTAGCGGGAGGGGAGACACCGGGGAGCTGTTTTTT.